A selection of T cell receptor beta chains follows, all from one sample in a study of spatial heterogeneity in lung cancer. A single record per CDR3 protein comes from TCRdb applying MiXCR to the 5' RACE reads. The sample comprises about 39,000 distinct CDR3 sequences, approximately 6.3% of which are singletons, and 11% rests with the top ten. The specimen comprised PBMCs, sampled at surgery. These receptors were collected from a male donor with early-stage non-small cell lung cancer. CDR3s include the opening cysteine and the closing phenylalanine or tryptophan. D genes are given only for firm matches. Rows may omit the clone size; those that give it use once, few, many or a size class.

TRBV24-1,TRBJ2-5,TRBD2,many,CATSDLPGGETQYF,TGTGCCACCAGTGATTTGCCGGGGGGGGAGACCCAGTACTTC
TRBV2,TRBJ1-4,TRBD1,many,CASSYNRGANEKLFF,TGTGCCAGCAGTTACAACAGGGGGGCGAATGAAAAACTGTTTTTT
TRBV4-1,TRBJ2-7,.,.,CASSQSRGRGYEQYF,TGCGCCAGCAGCCAATCCAGGGGCAGGGGCTACGAGCAGTACTTC
TRBV27,TRBJ2-7,TRBD2,many,CASSLSLAGGTYEQYF,TGTGCCAGCAGTTTATCGCTAGCGGGGGGAACCTACGAGCAGTACTTC
TRBV9,TRBJ2-5,.,.,CASSAVAGREETQYF,TGTGCCAGCAGCGCCGTAGCTGGGCGAGAAGAGACCCAGTACTTC
TRBV9,TRBJ1-2,.,.,CASSVEPGPYGYTF,TGTGCCAGCAGCGTAGAACCAGGACCCTATGGCTACACCTTC
TRBV28,TRBJ2-3,.,many,CASSLGRGWDTQYF,TGTGCCAGCAGTTTAGGCAGGGGATGGGATACGCAGTATTTT
TRBV7-2,TRBJ2-1,.,many,CASSFRDEQFF,TGTGCCAGCAGCTTTAGAGATGAGCAGTTCTTC
TRBV7-2,TRBJ2-3,TRBD2,few,CASSLGLAVDTQYF,TGTGCCAGCAGCTTGGGACTAGCAGTAGATACGCAGTATTTT
TRBV5-4,TRBJ1-6,TRBD1,.,CASSLQGGRDSPLHF,TGTGCCAGCAGCTTGCAAGGGGGCCGGGATTCACCCCTCCACTTT
TRBV7-3,TRBJ1-2,.,many,CASSLGGGASYGYTF,TGTGCCAGCAGCTTAGGGGGAGGGGCGAGCTATGGCTACACCTTC
TRBV3-1,TRBJ2-5,TRBD2,few,CASSQEVAGGLLSAQYF,TGTGCCAGCAGCCAAGAGGTGGCGGGGGGTCTCCTATCGGCCCAGTACTTC
TRBV2,TRBJ1-4,TRBD1,many,CASSPGTGSGEKLFF,TGTGCCAGCAGTCCCGGGACAGGGTCTGGTGAAAAACTGTTTTTT
TRBV3-1,TRBJ1-3,TRBD1,many,CASSRDSYSGNTIYF,TGTGCCAGCAGCCGGGACAGTTACTCTGGAAACACCATATATTTT
TRBV10-3,TRBJ1-1,TRBD1,many,CAIGRGQGTEAFF,TGTGCCATCGGGCGGGGACAGGGCACTGAAGCTTTCTTT
TRBV15,TRBJ1-2,.,many,CATSRAPGARGSF,TGTGCCACCAGCAGAGCCCCGGGGGCGCGGGGATCCTTC
TRBV12-3/TRBV12-4,TRBJ2-3,.,many,CASRSGGTDTQYF,TGTGCCAGCCGTTCTGGGGGAACAGATACGCAGTATTTT
TRBV9,TRBJ2-1,.,few,CASSPREKGYNEQFF,TGTGCCAGCAGCCCCAGGGAGAAGGGCTACAATGAGCAGTTCTTC
TRBV7-2,TRBJ2-7,.,many,CASSLAGLNSYEQYF,TGTGCCAGCAGCTTAGCGGGACTGAACTCCTACGAGCAGTACTTC
TRBV20-1,TRBJ2-4,.,.,CSARTPLAKNIQYF,TGCAGTGCTAGAACTCCTCTAGCCAAAAACATTCAGTACTTC
TRBV5-6,TRBJ2-2,.,few,CASSLEIAYTGELFF,TGTGCCAGCAGCTTGGAGATAGCCTACACCGGGGAGCTGTTTTTT
TRBV3-1,TRBJ2-1,.,many,CASSLGKGSYNEQFF,TGTGCCAGCAGCCTAGGTAAGGGCTCCTACAATGAGCAGTTCTTC
TRBV19,TRBJ2-3,.,.,CASSPQGETDTQYF,TGTGCCAGTAGTCCGCAGGGTGAGACAGATACGCAGTATTTT
TRBV7-3,TRBJ1-1,.,many,CASSLFPEAEAFF,TGTGCCAGCAGCTTATTCCCCGAGGCTGAAGCTTTCTTT
TRBV7-9,TRBJ1-1,TRBD1,many,CASSLTRDREYEAFF,TGTGCCAGCAGCTTAACACGGGACAGGGAATACGAAGCTTTCTTT
TRBV5-1,TRBJ2-7,.,many,CASYPTEPYEQYF,TGCGCCAGCTACCCGACGGAACCTTACGAGCAGTACTTC
TRBV27,TRBJ2-7,.,many,CASSSGSSYEQYF,TGTGCCAGCAGTTCTGGGTCATCCTACGAGCAGTACTTC
TRBV27,TRBJ2-7,.,many,CASSLGGILYEQYF,TGTGCCAGCAGTTTAGGTGGAATTCTTTACGAGCAGTACTTC
TRBV2,TRBJ2-2,TRBD1,many,CASSGQGAHTGELFF,TGTGCCAGCAGTGGACAGGGGGCACACACCGGGGAGCTGTTTTTT
TRBV18,TRBJ2-2,.,few,CASSPSGPGTGELFF,TGTGCCAGCTCACCCTCGGGACCGGGCACCGGGGAGCTGTTTTTT
TRBV7-3,TRBJ2-1,.,.,CASSQGRGWNEQFF,TGTGCCAGCAGCCAAGGCAGGGGCTGGAATGAGCAGTTCTTC
TRBV20-1,TRBJ1-2,.,many,CSASQQTRGYTF,TGCAGTGCTAGTCAACAGACTAGGGGCTACACCTTC
TRBV10-3,TRBJ2-1,TRBD1,many,CAISGQGEGYNEQFF,TGTGCCATCAGTGGACAGGGAGAGGGCTACAATGAGCAGTTCTTC
TRBV19,TRBJ2-5,TRBD1,many,CASSPRRGTGSGSETQYF,TGTGCCAGTAGTCCCCGCCGGGGGACAGGGTCGGGGTCAGAGACCCAGTACTTC
TRBV2,TRBJ2-2,TRBD1,.,CASMGTGSAGELFF,TGTGCCAGCATGGGGACAGGGTCGGCCGGGGAGCTGTTTTTT
TRBV28,TRBJ2-5,.,many,CASSPGGQGRKTQYF,TGTGCCAGCAGCCCCGGGGGCCAAGGGAGGAAGACCCAGTACTTC
TRBV29-1,TRBJ2-7,.,many,CSVGRTGSEQYF,TGCAGCGTTGGACGTACAGGGAGCGAGCAGTACTTC
TRBV2,TRBJ2-6,.,.,CASMAWGSGANVLTF,TGTGCCAGCATGGCCTGGGGCTCTGGGGCCAACGTCCTGACTTTC
TRBV12-3/TRBV12-4,TRBJ1-1,.,.,CASSLRRTGGTEAFF,TGTGCCAGCAGTTTAAGGCGTACGGGTGGCACTGAAGCTTTCTTT
TRBV27,TRBJ2-2,.,few,CASSPFRGAGTGELFF,TGTGCCAGCAGTCCGTTTCGGGGGGCAGGCACCGGGGAGCTGTTTTTT
TRBV7-8,TRBJ2-7,.,many,CASSSLALSSYEQYF,TGTGCCAGCAGCTCCTTGGCGCTCAGCTCCTACGAGCAGTACTTC
TRBV5-1,TRBJ2-7,.,few,CASSRTGTSTYEQYF,TGCGCCAGCAGCCGAACCGGGACTTCGACCTACGAGCAGTACTTC
TRBV12-3/TRBV12-4,TRBJ1-5,.,medium-sized,CASSYTDSNQPQHF,TGTGCCAGCAGTTACACGGATAGCAATCAGCCCCAGCATTTT
TRBV7-9,TRBJ2-1,.,.,CASSLDSREQFF,TGTGCCAGCAGCTTAGACTCGCGTGAGCAGTTCTTC
TRBV3-1,TRBJ2-2,TRBD1,many,CASSHAGTVPGELFF,TGTGCCAGCAGCCACGCCGGGACAGTCCCCGGGGAGCTGTTTTTT
TRBV4-2,TRBJ2-7,.,many,CASSQTYPTYEQYF,TGTGCCAGCAGCCAAACCTACCCTACCTACGAGCAGTACTTC
TRBV20-1,TRBJ2-7,.,many,CSARGQVNSYEQYF,TGCAGTGCTAGAGGACAGGTGAACTCCTACGAGCAGTACTTC